One sample yielded the 20 T cell receptor beta chains listed below, sequenced in a study of blood T cell repertoires in COVID-19. Measured with immunoSEQ multiplex PCR; TCRdb has only the in-frame clones, and not every one. This table holds roughly 240,000 clones, about 88% found once. Sequenced input: peripheral blood. The receptors were sampled from a man between 18 and 29 years old with active or convalescent COVID-19.

The rearrangement joins TRBV28 to TRBJ1-1; 11 bases are a match to TRBD1. J lost 3 bases, V lost 4 bases, and 4 bases had no gene match. The CDR3 totals 15 residues. Germline V gives CDR1 MDHEN, CDR2 SYDVKM. In DNA, the CDR3 is TGTGCCAGCAGTTGGACAGGGGGCGAGGACACTGAAGCTTTCTTT. Its translation: CASSWTGGEDTEAFF.

The genes are TRBV11-3 and TRBJ2-3; TRBD1 aligns across 9 bases. This CDR3 has 15 residues. CDR1 SGHNT and CDR2 YENEEA come from the germline V gene. The V segment lost 2 bases and the J segment 4 bases; nucleotides outside the gene matches: 4. Here the CDR3 DNA reads TGTGCCAGCAGCTTAATGACAGGGGGGTCAGATACGCAGTATTTT. Translation: CASSLMTGGSDTQYF.

The gene calls are TRBV29-1 and TRBJ2-7, with 7 bases matching TRBD1. This CDR3 has 12 residues. CDR1 SQVTM and CDR2 ANQGSEA come from the germline V gene. Trimming took 6 bases from V and 5 from J; bases not matched to a gene: 7. The chain's CDR3 is CSVSTGNNEQYF. CDR3 DNA sequence: TGCAGCGTGTCGACAGGGAATAACGAGCAGTACTTC.

The rearrangement uses TRBV5-4 and TRBJ1-1; D possibly corresponds to TRBD1 (6 bases). Trimming removed 4 bases at V and 2 bases at J, with 12 bases between. Germline assignment: CDR1 SGHNT and CDR2 YYREEE (reference sequence). There are 14 residues in the CDR3. The CDR3 DNA reads as TGTGCCAGCAGCCACGACAGGACTAACACTGAAGCTTTCTTT. The encoded protein is CASSHDRTNTEAFF. The full variable domain, in which reference TRBV5-4 and TRBJ1-1 provide the parts outside the CDR3, is ETGVTQSPTHLIKTRGQQVTLRCSSQSGHNTVSWYQQALGQGPQFIFQYYREEENGRGNFPPRFSGLQFPNYSSELNVNALELDDSALYLCASSHDRTNTEAFFGQGTRLTVV.

CDR3 coding DNA: TGTGCCAGTAGTCAACAGACTAGGGGCGAGCAGTACTTC. This codes for CASSQQTRGEQYF. This chain connects TRBV19 to TRBJ2-7, with D possibly being TRBD2 (6 bases). Germline CDR1 LNHDA, CDR2 SQIVND (reference sequence). This CDR3 region has 13 residues. The V gene lost 5 bases and the J gene lost 6 bases, with 14 bases spanning the gap.

On this clone itself: Other DNA sequences in the sample encode the same CDR3. V is TRBV5-1 and J is TRBJ1-4; D is possibly TRBD1 (6 bases). V dropped 4 bases and J dropped 0 bases, with 13 bases sitting between them. Germline loops: CDR1 SGHRS, CDR2 YFSETQ. The CDR3 totals 16 residues. The CDR3 sequence is CASSLGQTATNEKLFF. For the CDR3, the DNA is TGCGCCAGCAGCCTCGGACAGACTGCAACTAATGAAAAACTGTTTTTT. Based on the CDR3 plus reference TRBV5-1 and TRBJ1-4, the full variable domain is KAGVTQTPRYLIKTRGQQVTLSCSPISGHRSVSWYQQTPGQGLQFLFEYFSETQRNKGNFPGRFSGRQFSNSRSEMNVSTLELGDSALYLCASSLGQTATNEKLFFGSGTQLSVL.

This clone was seen only once. The rearrangement links TRBV25-1 to TRBJ2-3; TRBD2 matches 8 bases. Germline-derived CDR1 and CDR2 are MGHDK and SYGVNS. The V segment lost 4 bases and the J segment 1 base; nucleotides outside the gene matches: 7. The CDR3 runs to 16 residues. CDR3 sequence: CASSATAGGGTDTQYF. DNA for the CDR3: TGTGCCAGCAGTGCTACGGCGGGAGGTGGCACAGATACGCAGTATTTT.

The J gene is TRBJ1-2, the V gene TRBV7-2; D call uncertain. V lost 5 bases, J lost 4 bases, and 14 bases lay in between. The CDR3 sequence is 14 residues long. In germline, CDR1 is SGHTA, CDR2 FQGNSA. The CDR3 spells CASSLDRGGYGYTF. The CDR3 DNA reads as TGTGCCAGCAGCCTAGACCGGGGTGGCTATGGCTACACCTTC.

The chain combines TRBV11-3 with TRBJ2-3; 7 nucleotides line up with TRBD2. Trimming at V came to 3 bases and at J to 1 base, leaving 7 bases not matched to a gene. This CDR3 contains 16 residues. In germline, CDR1 is SGHNT, CDR2 YENEEA. In nucleotides, the CDR3 is TGTGCCAGCAGCTTTTGGCGGGAGTTTGGCACAGATACGCAGTATTTT. Protein product: CASSFWREFGTDTQYF. Complete variable domain (other parts from reference TRBV11-3 and TRBJ2-3): EAGVVQSPRYKIIEKKQPVAFWCNPISGHNTLYWYLQNLGQGPELLIRYENEEAVDDSQLPKDRFSAERLKGVDSTLKIQPAELGDSAVYLCASSFWREFGTDTQYFGPGTRLTVL.

The chain carries TRBV19 and TRBJ2-1; D is perhaps TRBD2 (5 bases). The ends were cut back, 7 bases at V and 5 bases at J, with 15 bases in the middle. CDR3 length: 14 residues. Looked up from germline, CDR1 is LNHDA and CDR2 is SQIVND (reference sequence). The CDR3 region has the DNA TGTGCCAGTACCCCAGGACTGCCACACAATGAGCAGTTCTTC. Its translation: CASTPGLPHNEQFF.

The DNA of the CDR3 is TGTGCCAGCAGTGAAGCTTCCGCTGGGGCCAACGTCCTGACTTTC. This gives the protein CASSEASAGANVLTF. The rearrangement joins TRBV2 to TRBJ2-6; no definite D call. Germline assignment: CDR1 SNHLY and CDR2 FYNNEI. The CDR3 runs to 15 residues. V was cut by 0 bases and J by 2 bases, with 5 bases left in between.

This chain connects TRBV28 to TRBJ1-1, with D uncertain. CDR1 is MDHEN and CDR2 is SYDVKM in the germline V gene. V was clipped by 7 bases and J by 5 bases, with 14 bases between them. This CDR3 region has 13 residues. This CDR3 reads CASTPLGSTEAFF. The CDR3 nucleotides read TGTGCCAGCACCCCCTTGGGGAGTACTGAAGCTTTCTTT.

The sample holds a few counts of this clone. The same CDR3 is also encoded by other DNA sequences in this sample. This chain uses TRBV7-9 with TRBJ1-1; D might be TRBD1 (6 bases). Germline CDR1 is SEHNR and CDR2 is FQNEAQ (reference sequence). V dropped 5 bases and J dropped 5 bases, with 6 bases sitting between them. The CDR3 contains 11 residues. The CDR3 is CASSQGTEAFF. DNA of the CDR3: TGTGCCAGCAGCCAGGGGACTGAAGCTTTCTTT.

The count of this clone is one. The chain links TRBV14 to TRBJ2-7, with D tentatively TRBD1 (6 bases). CDR1 SGHDN and CDR2 FVKESK come from the germline V gene. With 0 bases removed from V and 3 bases from J, the gap between germline ends came to 15 bases. The CDR3 totals 16 residues. The CDR3 nucleotides are TGTGCCAGCAGCCAAGATAAGGGCCAGGGGCACTACGAGCAGTACTTC. Translation gives CASSQDKGQGHYEQYF. Full variable domain (remainder filled in from reference TRBV14 and TRBJ2-7): EAGVTQFPSHSVIEKGQTVTLRCDPISGHDNLYWYRRVMGKEIKFLLHFVKESKQDESGMPNNRFLAERTGGTYSTLKVQPAELEDSGVYFCASSQDKGQGHYEQYFGPGTRLTVT.

The chain recombines TRBV7-9 with TRBJ1-1, with 7 bases matching TRBD1. The CDR3 totals 17 residues. Looked up from germline, CDR1 is SEHNR and CDR2 is FQNEAQ (reference sequence). With 5 bases clipped from V and 0 bases from J, the junction kept 12 bases outside the gene matches. DNA for the CDR3: TGTGCCAGCAGCCAAGGGACAGAAACGTACCTGAACACTGAAGCTTTCTTT. Its translation is CASSQGTETYLNTEAFF.

The sample holds a few counts of this clone. The rearrangement uses TRBV10-2 and TRBJ2-1; 7 bases agree with TRBD2. The ends lost 8 bases at V and 5 bases at J; junction bases unmatched: 12. The CDR3 is 15 residues long. Germline V lookup: CDR1 WSHSY, CDR2 SAAADI. CDR3 loop: CASGGSGLLDNEQFF. In nucleotides, the CDR3 is TGCGCCAGCGGGGGGTCGGGACTACTAGACAATGAGCAGTTCTTC.

This sequence joins TRBV10-3 and TRBJ1-1; 12 bases align to TRBD1. Germline V gene lookup returns CDR1 ENHRY and CDR2 SYGVKD. The CDR3 length is 15 residues. V dropped 7 bases and J dropped 1; count of bases not matched to a gene: 4. The CDR3 loop reads CAIMGTGGENTEAFF. The CDR3 coding sequence is TGTGCCATCATGGGGACAGGGGGCGAGAACACTGAAGCTTTCTTT.

The CDR3 loop is CASRPADSDYGYTF. The CDR3 bases are TGTGCCAGCAGACCGGCGGACAGTGATTATGGCTACACCTTC. The chain is built from TRBV6-6 and TRBJ1-2, with D possibly being TRBD1 (6 bases). The V end lost 6 bases, the J end lost 5 bases, and 16 bases lay between the germline ends. CDR3 length: 14 residues. Germline V gene data show CDR1 as MNHNY and CDR2 as SVGAGI (reference sequence).

The chain employs TRBV19 and TRBJ1-1; 9 bases line up with TRBD1. J lost 4 bases, V lost 3 bases, and 6 bases had no gene match. Germline lookup yields CDR1 LNHDA and CDR2 SQIVND (reference sequence). This CDR3 region has 15 residues. The CDR3 sequence is CASSIPRTGATEAFF. For the CDR3, the DNA is TGTGCCAGTAGTATCCCTCGGACAGGGGCCACTGAAGCTTTCTTT. The complete variable domain, with remaining parts taken from reference TRBV19 and TRBJ1-1, reads DGGITQSPKYLFRKEGQNVTLSCEQNLNHDAMYWYRQDPGQGLRLIYYSQIVNDFQKGDIAEGYSVSREKKESFPLTVTSAQKNPTAFYLCASSIPRTGATEAFFGQGTRLTVV.

The gene calls are TRBV14 and TRBJ2-5; 8 bases agree with TRBD1. Germline CDR1 reads SGHDN; CDR2 reads FVKESK. The CDR3 covers 13 residues. V trimming: 4 bases; J trimming: 6 bases; junction bases outside the gene matches: 4. CDR3 in DNA: TGTGCCAGCAGCCTGACAGGGGTGAAGACCCAGTACTTC. It specifies CASSLTGVKTQYF.